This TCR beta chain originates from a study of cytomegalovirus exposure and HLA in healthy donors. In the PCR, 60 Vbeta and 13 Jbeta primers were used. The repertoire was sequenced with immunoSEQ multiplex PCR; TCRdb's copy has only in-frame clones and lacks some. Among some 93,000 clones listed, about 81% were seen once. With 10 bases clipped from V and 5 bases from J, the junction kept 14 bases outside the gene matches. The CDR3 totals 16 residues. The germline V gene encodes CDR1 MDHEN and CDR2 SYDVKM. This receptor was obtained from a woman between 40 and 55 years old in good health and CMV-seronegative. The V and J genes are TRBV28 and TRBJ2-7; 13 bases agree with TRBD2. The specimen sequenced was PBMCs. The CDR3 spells CAISPLLAGGRNEQYF. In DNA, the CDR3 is TGTGCCATCTCGCCCCTACTAGCGGGAGGGCGTAACGAGCAGTACTTC.